Given below is one TCR beta chain in context. The sample comes from a study of blood T cell repertoires in COVID-19. At the level of the study: PBMCs, B-cell-depleted T cells, or T cells provided the cDNA or gDNA that made up the material.

Authors' data handling: Nucleated cell number was recorded as an estimate derived from reference gene primer amplification. TCRdb keeps only in-frame clones here, not all; method: immunoSEQ multiplex PCR. D and trimming were read from the DNA, whereas the V and J calls and clone size are those reported in that table. The sample lists some 200,000 clones; around four fifths were seen once. Germline-derived CDR1 and CDR2 are SEHNR and FQNEAQ (reference sequence). The CDR3 has 13 residues. V was cut by 4 bases and J by 5 bases, with 11 bases left in between. The study recruited people aged about 18 to 89 years across around 24 US areas. Grouping used clinical history reported by participants in a survey and questionnaire.

The chain carries TRBV7-9 and TRBJ2-5, with no clear D. This TCR was sampled from a man aged 40-55 years who had recovered from COVID-19. Input material: PBMCs or T cells enriched from blood (not recorded which). The CDR3 reads CASSSDNVETQYF. CDR3 coding DNA: TGTGCCAGCAGCTCCGACAATGTCGAGACCCAGTACTTC.